A single sample gave rise to the 13 T cell receptor beta chains below, sequenced in a study of T cells after posttransplantation cyclophosphamide. A marrow graft followed busulfan-fludarabine conditioning, with cyclophosphamide on days +3 and +4. Produced via immunoSEQ multiplex PCR; TCRdb's table is partial and in-frame only. The sample lists roughly 3,800 clones, 81% occurring once. The sequencing used PBMCs, collected after an allogeneic stem cell transplant with post-transplant cyclophosphamide. The source of these receptors is a female patient aged 50-59 years who received an allogeneic stem cell transplant from a related donor, was CMV-positive, and had no GVHD. T cells may partly derive from the graft donor.

The genes are TRBV5-1 and TRBJ1-5; D gene unclear. With 0 bases removed from V and 5 bases from J, the gap between germline ends came to 9 bases. The CDR3 sequence is 14 residues long. Germline V CDR1 and CDR2: SGHRS, YFSETQ. Here the CDR3 reads CASSLDSLDQPQHF. In DNA form, the CDR3 reads TGCGCCAGCAGCTTGGACAGCCTGGATCAGCCCCAGCATTTT.

This sequence joins TRBV19 and TRBJ1-1; TRBD1 matches 9 bases. The length of the CDR3 is 14 residues. V lost 9 bases and J lost 0; bases outside the gene matches: 5. The V gene's germline CDR1 is LNHDA and CDR2 SQIVND (reference sequence). Here the CDR3 reads CASQDRGLNTEAFF. The CDR3 DNA reads TGTGCCAGCCAGGACAGGGGTTTGAACACTGAAGCTTTCTTT.

This clone was counted only a few times. V and J are TRBV5-1 and TRBJ1-2; a possible D gene is TRBD1 (6 bases). The CDR3 sequence is 12 residues long. V lost 4 bases and J 6 bases, leaving 10 bases between the germline ends. Germline values: CDR1 SGHRS, CDR2 YFSETQ. CDR3 amino acids: CASSREGDGYTF. CDR3 nucleotide sequence: TGCGCCAGCAGCCGAGAGGGGGATGGCTACACCTTC.

This chain joins TRBV6-1 and TRBJ2-7; 14 bases agree with TRBD2. J gave up 4 bases and V 7 bases, and 3 bases lay outside the gene matches. Germline V lookup: CDR1 MNHNS, CDR2 SASEGT. This CDR3 contains 14 residues. This CDR3 reads CASTRLAGGYEQYF. CDR3 sequence (DNA): TGTGCCAGCACCCGACTAGCGGGAGGGTACGAGCAGTACTTC.

For this clone: One end of the junction is discordant with germline, which a read error may explain. This chain connects TRBV10-3 to TRBJ1-6; D may be TRBD1 (6 bases). This CDR3 region has 15 residues. Germline V gives CDR1 ENHRY, CDR2 SYGVKD. For the CDR3, the DNA is TGTGCCATCAGTGTACAGGGAAGAGGCGGTTCACCCCCCCACTTT. It yields the protein CAISVQGRGGSPPHF.

The rearrangement links TRBV9 to TRBJ2-5; 7 bases are a match to TRBD2. The ends lost 4 bases at V and 5 bases at J; junction bases unmatched: 11. The germline V gene has CDR1 SGDLS and CDR2 YYNGEE. The CDR3 runs to 15 residues. CDR3 sequence: CASSRSGQPEETQYF. The CDR3 DNA sequence: TGTGCCAGCAGCCGTAGCGGGCAGCCGGAGGAGACCCAGTACTTC.

This rearrangement joins TRBV5-5 to TRBJ2-1; no firm D call. Germline CDR1 reads SGHKS; CDR2 reads YYEKEE (reference sequence). The CDR3 length is 13 residues. Between the trimmed V and J ends, which lost 4 bases and 8 bases, there was a span of 13 bases. The CDR3 spells CASSDDTRDEQFF. Written as DNA, the CDR3 is TGTGCCAGCAGCGACGATACACGGGATGAGCAGTTCTTC.

The V and J genes are TRBV2 and TRBJ1-5, with 8 bases fitting TRBD1. Germline V CDR1 and CDR2: SNHLY, FYNNEI. V shed 4 bases and J 2 bases; nucleotides not matched to a gene: 4. The CDR3 is 15 amino acids. CDR3 nucleotide sequence: TGTGCCAGCAGTGGGGACAGGTCTGGCAATCAGCCCCAGCATTTT. Its translation is CASSGDRSGNQPQHF.

CDR3 nucleotide sequence: TGTGCCAGCAGCACCTCTAGCGGGTCCGAGACCCAGTACTTC. The encoded protein is CASSTSSGSETQYF. The chain combines TRBV11-2 with TRBJ2-5; 8 bases fit TRBD2. Germline V gene data show CDR1 as SGHAT and CDR2 as FQNNGV. Trimming at V came to 5 bases and at J to 5 bases, leaving 7 bases not matched to a gene. The CDR3 has 14 residues.

The CDR3, as DNA: TGCGCCAGCAGCCCCGGCGAGGTTAGCTACGAGCAGTACTTC. Its translation: CASSPGEVSYEQYF. The rearrangement joins TRBV5-1 to TRBJ2-7; D call uncertain. Germline V gives CDR1 SGHRS, CDR2 YFSETQ. CDR3 length equals 14 residues. The V end was cut by 4 bases, the J end by 3 bases, with 14 bases between.

This chain links TRBV27 with TRBJ2-1; 11 bases match TRBD2. Germline CDR1 reads MNHEY; CDR2 reads SMNVEV (reference sequence). Trimming cost V 5 bases and J 3 bases; bases outside gene matches: 15. CDR3 length: 19 residues. The chain's CDR3 is CASSGGGLAGGRSYNEQFF. In nucleotides, the CDR3 is TGTGCCAGCAGTGGGGGGGGGCTAGCGGGGGGCCGTAGCTACAATGAGCAGTTCTTC.

The chain uses TRBV2 and TRBJ2-1, with 9 bases that match TRBD2. The germline CDR1 and CDR2 sequences are SNHLY and FYNNEI. The V segment lost 7 bases and the J segment 8 bases; nucleotides outside the gene matches: 12. This CDR3 comprises 15 residues. The chain's CDR3 is CASKVLAGNSDEQFF. The CDR3 coding sequence is TGTGCCAGCAAGGTGCTAGCGGGGAACAGCGATGAGCAGTTCTTC.

J is TRBJ2-7 and V is TRBV6-5, with 14 bases aligning to TRBD2. The CDR3 consists of 14 residues. In germline, CDR1 is MNHEY, CDR2 SVGAGI. The trim removed 7 bases at V and 4 bases at J, leaving 3 bases unmatched. The CDR3 sequence: CASTRLAGGYEQYF. The CDR3 nucleotides are TGTGCCAGCACCCGACTAGCGGGAGGGTACGAGCAGTACTTC.